In its sample, the clone carrying this T cell receptor beta chain was seen many times. These data are taken from a study of metastatic and nonmetastatic thyroid tumors. TCRdb called clones again from the PCR reads with MiXCR. The sample lists about 5,600 clones, 30% to 35% occurring once. Germline V gene sequence: CDR1 SGDLS, CDR2 YYNGEE. V was trimmed by 3 bases and J by 2 bases, leaving 11 bases between them. The CDR3 is 14 amino acids. Thyroid surgery was performed in patients who had received no treatment beforehand. The sequenced sample consisted of adjacent normal tissue. The receptor was derived from a female donor with papillary thyroid cancer or a benign thyroid nodule (not recorded which). Some clones in this sample may be carry-over from other donors' samples. V and J are TRBV9 and TRBJ2-5; D perhaps matches TRBD1 (5 bases). The CDR3 region is CASSGLGVQETQYF. The DNA for the CDR3 is TGTGCCAGCAGCGGCCTAGGGGTACAAGAGACCCAGTACTTC.